These T cell receptor beta chains were read from a single sample in a study of OX40 agonist ivuxolimab in advanced cancers. Sequencing was performed with immunoSEQ multiplex PCR; in TCRdb, only in-frame clones are kept and a portion is missing. The sample has tens of thousands of clones, around 84% seen once. The sample was CD4+ or CD8+ T cells sorted from blood, taken in a trial of the OX40 agonist ivuxolimab. The source is an adult with an advanced solid tumor such as melanoma, head and neck, liver or kidney cancer. CDR3s include the opening cysteine and the closing phenylalanine or tryptophan. Fields, in order: clone size, V gene, J gene, D gene, CDR3 length, CDR3 DNA, CDR3 protein. The D gene is left open where the match is weak. Rows may omit the clone size; those that give it use once, few, many or a size class.

>-|TRBV7-9|TRBJ2-3|TRBD2|14
TGTGCCAGCCGACGGACTAGCGGCACAGATACGCAGTATTTT
CASRRTSGTDTQYF
>-|TRBV10-3|TRBJ1-5|-|17
TGTGCCATCAGTGAGTCGGGGGGTCAAGGGCCGGGACAGCCCCAGCATTTT
CAISESGGQGPGQPQHF
>-|TRBV15|TRBJ2-2|-|15
TGTGCCACCATCCCGAGACACGGCACGGCCGGGGAGCTGTTTTTT
CATIPRHGTAGELFF
>-|TRBV13|TRBJ2-5|-|12
TGTGCCAGCAGCTCACGCCAAGAGACCCAGTACTTC
CASSSRQETQYF
>-|TRBV5-1|TRBJ2-4|-|13
TGCGCCAGCCAGGAGGGACCAGGCAACATTCAGTACTTC
CASQEGPGNIQYF
>-|TRBV29-1|TRBJ1-2|-|13
TGCAGCGTGGGACGGACAGACAACTATGGCTACACCTTC
CSVGRTDNYGYTF
>-|TRBV28|TRBJ2-1|-|15
TGTGCCAGCAGTTTTTTGGGGACTGAGGGCAATGAGCAGTTCTTC
CASSFLGTEGNEQFF
>once|TRBV5-6|TRBJ2-3|-|16
TGTGCCAGCAGCTTGCGACAGGGAGGGATGGCAGATACGCAGTATTTT
CASSLRQGGMADTQYF
>-|TRBV6-6|TRBJ2-1|TRBD1|15
TGTGCCAGCAGTTACGGGGACAGGAGCAGCAATGAGCAGTTCTTC
CASSYGDRSSNEQFF
>-|TRBV5-1|TRBJ1-2|-|13
TGCGCCAGCAGCTTGGTGTCAGGGGATGCCTACACCTTC
CASSLVSGDAYTF
>-|TRBV11-2|TRBJ2-1|-|17
TGTGCCAGCAGCTTAGGAGTCGGGGGCCCTACCAACAATGAGCAGTTCTTC
CASSLGVGGPTNNEQFF
>-|TRBV4-2|TRBJ2-2|TRBD2|15
TGTGCCAGCAGCCAAGTACCTAGCGGGACCGGGGAGCTGTTTTTT
CASSQVPSGTGELFF
>-|TRBV5-4|TRBJ2-7|-|14
TGTGCCAGCAGCTCGGCGGGGCTGGCCTACGAGCAGTACTTC
CASSSAGLAYEQYF
>-|TRBV29-1|TRBJ2-1|TRBD2|14
TGCAGCGTTGGGGCTAGCGGGAAAGGTTTTGAGCAGTTCTTC
CSVGASGKGFEQFF
>once|TRBV2|TRBJ1-6|-|13
TGTGCCACTCGGGGAGGCGGTAATTCACCCCTCCACTTT
CATRGGGNSPLHF